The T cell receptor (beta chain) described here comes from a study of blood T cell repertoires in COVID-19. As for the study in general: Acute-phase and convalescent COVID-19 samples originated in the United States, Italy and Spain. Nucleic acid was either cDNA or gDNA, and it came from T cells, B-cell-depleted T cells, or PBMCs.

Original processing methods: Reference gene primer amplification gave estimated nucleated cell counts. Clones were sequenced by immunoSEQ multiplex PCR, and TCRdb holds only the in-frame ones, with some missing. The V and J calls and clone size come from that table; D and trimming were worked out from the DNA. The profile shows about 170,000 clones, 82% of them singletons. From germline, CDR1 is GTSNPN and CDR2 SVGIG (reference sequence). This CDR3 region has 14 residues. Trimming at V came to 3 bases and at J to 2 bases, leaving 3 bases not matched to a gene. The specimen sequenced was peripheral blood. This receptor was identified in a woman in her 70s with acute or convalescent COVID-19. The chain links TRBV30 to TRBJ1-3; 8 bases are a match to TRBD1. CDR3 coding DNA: TGTGCCTGGAGGTTACAGGGGGCTGGAAACACCATATATTTT. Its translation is CAWRLQGAGNTIYF.